Each of the 29 T cell receptor beta chains below was sequenced from the same sample in a study of blood T cell repertoires in COVID-19. This table comes from immunoSEQ multiplex PCR, and its TCRdb copy is limited to in-frame clones, with some not included. The data contain 150,000 or so clones, around 80% of them singletons. The sequenced sample consisted of peripheral blood. These receptors all come from a human donor with acute or convalescent COVID-19. The donor label of this sample is uncertain.

This chain links TRBV7-3 with TRBJ2-1; D is perhaps TRBD2 (5 bases). This CDR3 comprises 13 residues. Looked up from germline, CDR1 is SGHTA and CDR2 is FQGTGA. V gave up 5 bases and J gave up 3 bases, with 8 bases separating them. The CDR3 spells CASSTRGYNEQFF. In DNA, the CDR3 is TGTGCCAGCAGCACCCGGGGCTACAATGAGCAGTTCTTC.

The table lists this clone with a count of one. The V and J genes are TRBV7-9 and TRBJ1-5, with D unresolved. The V end was cut by 4 bases, the J end by 4 bases, with 5 bases between. The V gene's germline CDR1 is SEHNR and CDR2 FQNEAQ (reference sequence). The length of the CDR3 is 12 residues. The CDR3, as DNA: TGTGCCAGCAGCTCATTTAATCAGCCCCAGCATTTT. It is translated as CASSSFNQPQHF.

J is TRBJ1-4 and V is TRBV7-2; D call uncertain. This CDR3 comprises 15 residues. Germline V lookup: CDR1 SGHTA, CDR2 FQGNSA. With 2 bases removed from V and 4 bases from J, the gap between germline ends came to 11 bases. Here the CDR3 DNA reads TGTGCCAGCAGCTTATTCGGTAGCCTTAATGAAAAACTGTTTTTT. It encodes CASSLFGSLNEKLFF.

This sequence joins TRBV29-1 and TRBJ2-3; 10 nucleotides agree with TRBD1. The CDR3 totals 14 residues. From germline, CDR1 is SQVTM and CDR2 ANQGSEA. Unmatched junction bases numbered 7, after V lost 2 bases and J lost 8 bases. CDR3 sequence (DNA): TGCAGCGTTGAACTGGACAGGGGGAGAGGTACGCAGTATTTT. This translates into CSVELDRGRGTQYF.

This chain links TRBV3-1 (or the pseudogene TRBV3-2) with TRBJ2-7; 13 bases agree with TRBD2. This CDR3 contains 16 residues. Germline-derived CDR1 and CDR2 are LGHDT and YNNKEL (reference sequence). V gave up 4 bases and J gave up 3 bases; unmatched junction bases: 6. The CDR3 nucleotides read TGTGCCAGCAGCCTCCGACTAGCGGGGGGAGTCTACGAGCAGTACTTC. Translating it yields CASSLRLAGGVYEQYF.

In its sample, this clone was seen a few times. The genes are TRBV15 and TRBJ2-7; possibly TRBD1 for D (5 bases). Germline V lookup: CDR1 LNHNV, CDR2 YYDKDF (reference sequence). The CDR3 loop spans 16 amino acids. Trimming stripped 0 bases from V and 4 bases from J, with 16 bases between. The CDR3, as DNA: TGTGCCACCAGCAGAGATTATGTCGACAGCATTTACGAGCAGTACTTC. Translation: CATSRDYVDSIYEQYF.

This sequence joins TRBV3-1 (or the pseudogene TRBV3-2) and TRBJ2-1; 7 bases are shared with TRBD1. V shed 3 bases, J shed 0 bases, and the junction held 2 bases outside the gene matches. The CDR3 sequence is 15 residues long. Germline CDR1 LGHDT, CDR2 YNNKEL (reference sequence). The CDR3 here is CASSHRQGSYNEQFF. In DNA, the CDR3 is TGTGCCAGCAGCCATCGACAGGGCTCCTACAATGAGCAGTTCTTC.

With regard to this clone: The same CDR3 can be traced to other DNA sequences in this sample. The genes are TRBV30 and TRBJ2-5; 10 bases fit TRBD1. The V gene end was trimmed by 5 bases and the J gene end by 5 bases; junction bases not matched to a gene: 2. The CDR3 spans 12 residues. Germline V gene sequence: CDR1 GTSNPN, CDR2 SVGIG (reference sequence). CDR3 residues: CAWDRGQETQYF. The CDR3 DNA reads TGTGCCTGGGACAGGGGGCAGGAGACCCAGTACTTC.

The chain links TRBV5-8 to TRBJ1-5; D is possibly TRBD1 (5 bases). Germline-derived CDR1 and CDR2 are SGHTS and YDEGEE. The CDR3 contains 17 residues. The germline V and J ends were trimmed by 0 bases and 5 bases, with 18 bases remaining between them. In nucleotides, the CDR3 is TGTGCCAGCAGCTTGGGGGTCGGAGACAGCTTGGATCAGCCCCAGCATTTT. Its protein is CASSLGVGDSLDQPQHF.

The chain recombines TRBV11-2 with TRBJ1-2; 8 bases line up with TRBD1. The CDR3 is made up of 13 amino acids. V lost 0 bases to trimming and J lost 10 bases; unmatched junction nucleotides: 4. The germline V gene has CDR1 SGHAT and CDR2 FQNNGV. The CDR3 bases are TGTGCCAGCAGCTTAGATCGACAGGGGATCTACACCTTC. Translated: CASSLDRQGIYTF. The full variable domain, completed using reference TRBV11-2 and TRBJ1-2, is EAGVAQSPRYKIIEKRQSVAFWCNPISGHATLYWYQQILGQGPKLLIQFQNNGVVDDSQLPKDRFSAERLKGVDSTLKIQPAKLEDSAVYLCASSLDRQGIYTFGSGTRLTVV.

This chain links TRBV3-1 (or the pseudogene TRBV3-2) with TRBJ2-5; tentative D call: TRBD1 (6 bases). There are 15 residues in the CDR3. Germline V gene data show CDR1 as LGHDT and CDR2 as YNNKEL (reference sequence). Trimming shortened V by 1 base and J by 4 bases, and 13 bases separated the two germline ends. The CDR3 DNA reads as TGTGCCAGCAGCCAAGCGGTCGGCAGGGGAGAGACCCAGTACTTC. As protein: CASSQAVGRGETQYF.

The chain joins TRBV7-2 to TRBJ2-1; weak D call: TRBD1 (5 bases). V was clipped by 6 bases and J by 7 bases, with 7 bases between them. Germline V CDR1 and CDR2: SGHTA, FQGNSA. This CDR3 comprises 11 residues. CDR3 residues: CASRRQNEQFF. The CDR3 nucleotides are TGTGCCAGCAGAAGACAGAATGAGCAGTTCTTC.

J is TRBJ2-4 and V is TRBV4-1, with 13 positions matching TRBD2. Losses at the gene ends were 2 bases for V and 3 bases for J; bases not matched to a gene: 10. The CDR3 has 19 amino acids. Germline V gene data show CDR1 as MGHRA and CDR2 as YSYEKL. In nucleotides, the CDR3 is TGCGCCAGCAGCCAAATGATCACCGGGACTAGCGGGAACAAAAACATTCAGTACTTC. Translating gives CASSQMITGTSGNKNIQYF.

The chain carries TRBV3-1 (or the pseudogene TRBV3-2) and TRBJ1-2, with a weak D call TRBD1 (5 bases). CDR3 size: 16 residues. Trimming removed 4 bases at V and 4 bases at J, with 19 bases between. Germline CDR1 reads LGHDT; CDR2 reads YNNKEL (reference sequence). CDR3 sequence reads: CASSPSPGRHTYGYTF. DNA for the CDR3: TGTGCCAGCAGCCCAAGTCCAGGGCGACATACCTATGGCTACACCTTC.

V gene TRBV5-1 combines with J gene TRBJ2-2; 10 bases align to TRBD2. CDR3 length equals 17 residues. Per the germline V gene, CDR1 is SGHRS and CDR2 is YFSETQ. V lost 0 bases, J lost 7 bases, and 9 bases stayed unmatched. The DNA for the CDR3 is TGCGCCAGCAGCTTGGCCCCCAGCGGGGGGGCGGTCGGGGAGCTGTTTTTT. This sequence encodes CASSLAPSGGAVGELFF.

The genes are TRBV30 and TRBJ1-5, with D perhaps matching TRBD1 (6 bases). The germline V gene has CDR1 GTSNPN and CDR2 SVGIG (reference sequence). With 2 bases removed from V and 6 bases from J, the gap between germline ends came to 11 bases. CDR3 length equals 13 residues. The CDR3 DNA reads TGTGCCTGGAGTTCGGGGGGGGCTCAGCCCCAGCATTTT. Translating gives CAWSSGGAQPQHF.

V gene TRBV5-5 combines with J gene TRBJ2-2; weak D call: TRBD2 (6 bases). The germline gives CDR1 SGHKS, CDR2 YYEKEE (reference sequence). V lost 3 bases and J lost 2, with 11 bases in between. There are 15 residues in the CDR3. CDR3 sequence: CASSSLGGNTGELFF. CDR3 nucleotides: TGTGCCAGCAGCTCCCTCGGGGGAAACACCGGGGAGCTGTTTTTT.

The CDR3 DNA follows: TGTGCCAGCAGCTACGACTACAGCTCCTACAATGAGCAGTTCTTC. Its protein is CASSYDYSSYNEQFF. The gene calls are TRBV7-3 and TRBJ2-1, with TRBD2 as a possible D gene (5 bases). Trimming cost V 4 bases and J 0 bases, with 10 bases left between them. This CDR3 has 15 amino acids. Per germline, CDR1 SGHTA and CDR2 FQGTGA.

The V and J genes are TRBV5-1 and TRBJ1-1, with 12 bases aligning to TRBD1. This CDR3 contains 16 residues. The junction had 6 bases not matched to a gene; V was cut back by 0 bases and J by 6 bases. Germline V gene sequence: CDR1 SGHRS, CDR2 YFSETQ. The CDR3 DNA follows: TGCGCCAGCAGCTTGGAAAAGGGACAGGGGGCGCCTGAAGCTTTCTTT. Translated: CASSLEKGQGAPEAFF.

This clone was seen just once. The gene calls are TRBV27 and TRBJ2-7; weak D call: TRBD2 (6 bases). The CDR3 is made up of 14 amino acids. Germline CDR1 reads MNHEY; CDR2 reads SMNVEV (reference sequence). Trimming cost V 8 bases and J 0 bases, with 14 bases left between them. CDR3 sequence: CASARTISSYEQYF. The DNA of the CDR3 is TGTGCCAGCGCAAGGACTATCAGCTCCTACGAGCAGTACTTC.

V gene TRBV11-2 combines with J gene TRBJ2-1; weak D call: TRBD2 (5 bases). Germline V gene lookup returns CDR1 SGHAT and CDR2 FQNNGV. The length of the CDR3 is 16 residues. Deletions cut 0 bases from V and 4 bases from J, with 13 bases between. The CDR3 DNA reads TGTGCCAGCAGCTTAGACGGGGTTGGTCTATACAATGAGCAGTTCTTC. Translation gives CASSLDGVGLYNEQFF.

Here the CDR3 reads CASRSGVTLGEQYF. CDR3 in DNA: TGTGCCAGCAGGTCGGGGGTAACCTTGGGCGAGCAGTACTTC. The chain has TRBV5-8 and TRBJ2-7; maybe TRBD2 (6 bases). Germline CDR1 and CDR2: SGHTS and YDEGEE. The length of the CDR3 is 14 residues. V lost 5 bases to trimming and J lost 6 bases, with 18 bases between them.

This chain links TRBV7-6 with TRBJ2-6; 7 bases agree with TRBD2. Germline values: CDR1 SGHVS, CDR2 FNYEAQ. The J segment lost 6 bases and the V segment lost 10 bases, leaving 9 bases of the junction unmatched. The CDR3 covers 14 residues. This CDR3 reads CATARGVLANVLTF. As DNA, the CDR3 is TGTGCCACCGCTCGGGGGGTACTGGCCAACGTCCTGACTTTC. Based on the CDR3 plus reference TRBV7-6 and TRBJ2-6, the full variable domain is GAGVSQSPRYKVTKRGQDVALRCDPISGHVSLYWYRQALGQGPEFLTYFNYEAQQDKSGLPNDRFSAERPEGSISTLTIQRTEQRDSAMYRCATARGVLANVLTFGAGSRLTVL.

The chain uses TRBV2 and TRBJ2-2; 9 bases agree with TRBD2. Trimming took 7 bases from V and 6 from J; bases not matched to a gene: 6. The CDR3 has 14 amino acids. Germline loops: CDR1 SNHLY, CDR2 FYNNEI. As DNA, the CDR3 is TGTGCCAGCACTGGCGGGGGGGCCCCCGGGGAGCTGTTTTTT. Translation: CASTGGGAPGELFF.

The chain employs TRBV7-9 and TRBJ2-6; D remains ambiguous. Germline V gives CDR1 SEHNR, CDR2 FQNEAQ (reference sequence). The germline V and J ends were trimmed by 1 base and 9 bases, with 10 bases remaining between them. The CDR3 covers 14 residues. CDR3 coding DNA: TGTGCCAGCAGCTTAGTGGCATCCCACAACGTCCTGACTTTC. This translates into CASSLVASHNVLTF.

Remarks on this clone: The same CDR3 also results from other DNA sequences found in this sample. The V and J genes are TRBV6-6 and TRBJ1-5; D is possibly TRBD1 (6 bases). Deletions cut 5 bases from V and 0 bases from J, with 8 bases between. The length of the CDR3 is 14 residues. Per the germline V gene, CDR1 is MNHNY and CDR2 is SVGAGI (reference sequence). For the CDR3, the DNA is TGTGCCAGCAGTAAACAGGGTAGCAATCAGCCCCAGCATTTT. Translated, it gives CASSKQGSNQPQHF.

This clone was observed a single time. V usage is TRBV18 and J usage is TRBJ2-3, with D hard to call. The V and J ends lost 4 bases and 4 bases respectively, with 15 bases between them. Germline CDR1 reads KGHSH; CDR2 reads LQKENI. CDR3 size: 15 residues. The CDR3 DNA sequence: TGTGCCAGCTCACAGGCAGGATCGAATGCAGATACGCAGTATTTT. As protein: CASSQAGSNADTQYF.

The CDR3 region has the DNA TGTGCCACCCAGGAGTGGGGAGGATTTGAGGCTGGCTACACCTTC. Protein sequence: CATQEWGGFEAGYTF. The chain uses TRBV19 and TRBJ1-2; D unresolved. Trimming removed 10 bases at V and 7 bases at J, with 25 bases between. This CDR3 region has 15 residues. Germline V gene lookup returns CDR1 LNHDA and CDR2 SQIVND (reference sequence).

V usage is TRBV29-1 and J usage is TRBJ1-1; D might be TRBD1 (6 bases). The germline gives CDR1 SQVTM, CDR2 ANQGSEA. The V end was cut by 7 bases, the J end by 5 bases, with 23 bases between. This CDR3 contains 15 residues. DNA of the CDR3: TGCAGCGCTGGGGAAGGGGGTGCTGCTTATACTGAAGCTTTCTTT. Its protein product is CSAGEGGAAYTEAFF.